Described below is a single T cell receptor beta chain sequence and its context. These data originate in a study of blood T cell repertoires in COVID-19. Study information: Samples of COVID-19 (acute and convalescent) were obtained from the United States, Italy and Spain.

Generated by immunoSEQ multiplex PCR, the TCRdb table keeps only in-frame clones and is missing some. The sample lists about 300,000 clones, 89% seen once, with under 6.5% in the top ten. Germline V gives CDR1 WSHSY, CDR2 SAAADI. This CDR3 has 13 amino acids. V lost 0 bases and J 9 bases, leaving 10 bases between the germline ends. This chain uses TRBV10-2 with TRBJ2-3; D gene uncertain. Specimen: peripheral blood. The TCR sequence derives from a man in his late teens or twenties who had recovered from COVID-19. The CDR3 nucleotides read TGCGCCAGCAGTGAGTCGCAGGCTGGGACGCAGTATTTT. Translating gives CASSESQAGTQYF.